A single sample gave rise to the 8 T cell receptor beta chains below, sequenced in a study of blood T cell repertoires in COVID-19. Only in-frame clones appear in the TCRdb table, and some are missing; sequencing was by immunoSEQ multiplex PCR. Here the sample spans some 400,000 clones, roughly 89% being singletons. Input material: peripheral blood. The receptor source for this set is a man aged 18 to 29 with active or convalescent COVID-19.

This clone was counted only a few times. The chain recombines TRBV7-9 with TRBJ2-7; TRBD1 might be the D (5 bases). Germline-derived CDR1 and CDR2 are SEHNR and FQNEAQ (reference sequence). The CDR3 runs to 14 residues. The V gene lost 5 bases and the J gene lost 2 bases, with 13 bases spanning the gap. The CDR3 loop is CASSLTGIPYEQYF. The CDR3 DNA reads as TGTGCCAGCAGCCTCACAGGTATCCCCTACGAGCAGTACTTC.

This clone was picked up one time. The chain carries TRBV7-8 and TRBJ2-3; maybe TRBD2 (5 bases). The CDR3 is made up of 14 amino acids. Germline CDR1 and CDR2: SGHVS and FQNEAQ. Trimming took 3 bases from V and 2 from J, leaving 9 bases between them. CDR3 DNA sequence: TGTGCCAGCAGCTTTTCGGGGAACACAGATACGCAGTATTTT. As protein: CASSFSGNTDTQYF.

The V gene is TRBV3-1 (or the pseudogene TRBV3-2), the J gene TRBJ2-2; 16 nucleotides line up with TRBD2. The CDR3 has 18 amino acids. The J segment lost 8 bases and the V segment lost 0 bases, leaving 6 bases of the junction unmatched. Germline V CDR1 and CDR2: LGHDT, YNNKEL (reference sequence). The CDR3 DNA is TGTGCCAGCAGCCAAGATCTGGGACTAGCGGGGGGGCGAGGGGAGCTGTTTTTT. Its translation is CASSQDLGLAGGRGELFF.

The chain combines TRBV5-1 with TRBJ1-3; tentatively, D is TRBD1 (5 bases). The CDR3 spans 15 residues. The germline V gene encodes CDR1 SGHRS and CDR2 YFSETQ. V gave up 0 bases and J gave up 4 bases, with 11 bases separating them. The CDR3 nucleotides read TGCGCCAGCAGCTTGGTGGGGCTTGACGGAAACACCATATATTTT. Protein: CASSLVGLDGNTIYF. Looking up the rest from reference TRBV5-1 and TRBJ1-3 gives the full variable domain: KAGVTQTPRYLIKTRGQQVTLSCSPISGHRSVSWYQQTPGQGLQFLFEYFSETQRNKGNFPGRFSGRQFSNSRSEMNVSTLELGDSALYLCASSLVGLDGNTIYFGEGSWLTVV.

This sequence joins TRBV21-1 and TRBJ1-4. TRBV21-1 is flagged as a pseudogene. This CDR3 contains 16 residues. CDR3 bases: TGTGCCAGCAGCAGACTCCACAAGATGAATAATGAAAAACTGTTTTTT. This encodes CASSRLHKMNNEKLFF.

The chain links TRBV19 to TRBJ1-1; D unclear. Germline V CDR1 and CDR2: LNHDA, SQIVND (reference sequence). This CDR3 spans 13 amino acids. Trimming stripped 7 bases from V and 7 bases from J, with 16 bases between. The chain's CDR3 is CASTPDARGEAFF. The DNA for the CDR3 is TGTGCCAGTACCCCCGACGCTCGAGGTGAAGCTTTCTTT.

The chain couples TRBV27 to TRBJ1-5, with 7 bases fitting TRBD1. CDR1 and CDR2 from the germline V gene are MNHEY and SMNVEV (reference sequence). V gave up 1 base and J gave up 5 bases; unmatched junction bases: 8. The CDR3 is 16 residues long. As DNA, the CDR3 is TGTGCCAGCAGTTTATTTGGGACAGACGCATATCAGCCCCAGCATTTT. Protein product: CASSLFGTDAYQPQHF.

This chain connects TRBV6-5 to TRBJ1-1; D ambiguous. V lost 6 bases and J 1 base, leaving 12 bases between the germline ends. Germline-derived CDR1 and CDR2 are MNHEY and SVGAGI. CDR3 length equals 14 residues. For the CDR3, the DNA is TGTGCCAGCAGGACCGACTCTAGGAACACTGAAGCTTTCTTT. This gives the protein CASRTDSRNTEAFF.